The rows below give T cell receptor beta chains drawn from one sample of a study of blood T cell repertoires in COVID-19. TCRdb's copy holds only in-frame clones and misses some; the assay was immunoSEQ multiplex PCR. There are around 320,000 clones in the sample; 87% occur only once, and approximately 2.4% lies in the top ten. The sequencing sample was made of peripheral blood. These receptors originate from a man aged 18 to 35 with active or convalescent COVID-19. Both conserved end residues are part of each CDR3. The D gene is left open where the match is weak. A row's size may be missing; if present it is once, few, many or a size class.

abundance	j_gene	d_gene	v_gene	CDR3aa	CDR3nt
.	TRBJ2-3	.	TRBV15	CATKDLSSTDTQYF	TGTGCCACCAAAGACTTATCTAGCACAGATACGCAGTATTTT
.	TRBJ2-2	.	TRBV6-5	CASGGRALGTGELFF	TGTGCCAGCGGGGGCAGGGCGTTAGGCACCGGGGAGCTGTTTTTT
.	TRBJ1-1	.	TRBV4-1	CASSQPHRNTEAFF	TGCGCCAGCAGCCAACCTCATAGGAACACTGAAGCTTTCTTT
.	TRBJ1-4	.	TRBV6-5	CASSRLGEKLFF	TGTGCCAGCAGCCGACTAGGGGAAAAACTGTTTTTT
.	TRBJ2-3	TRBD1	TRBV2	CASRTGGAHTDTQYF	TGTGCCAGCAGGACAGGGGGCGCCCACACAGATACGCAGTATTTT
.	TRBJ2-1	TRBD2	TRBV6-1	CASSEIAGGMNEQFF	TGTGCCAGCAGTGAGATAGCGGGAGGGATGAATGAGCAGTTCTTC
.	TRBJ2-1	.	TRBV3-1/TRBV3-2	CASSLPEGPGLFF	TGTGCCAGCAGCCTACCAGAGGGCCCAGGACTGTTCTTC
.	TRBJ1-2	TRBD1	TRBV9	CASTPMGQGVYGYTF	TGTGCCAGCACCCCGATGGGCCAGGGGGTGTATGGCTACACCTTC
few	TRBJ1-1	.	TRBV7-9	CASRARGMNTEAFF	TGTGCCAGCAGAGCTCGCGGAATGAACACTGAAGCTTTCTTT
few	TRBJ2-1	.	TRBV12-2	CASRLLWADNEQFF	TGTGCAAGTCGCTTACTTTGGGCAGACAATGAGCAGTTCTTC
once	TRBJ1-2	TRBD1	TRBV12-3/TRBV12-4	CATTTGRNYGYTF	TGTGCCACGACGACAGGGCGTAACTATGGCTACACCTTC
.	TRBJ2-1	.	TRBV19	CASREIDTTNEQFF	TGTGCCAGTAGGGAAATAGACACCACCAATGAGCAGTTCTTC